Presented here are 26 T cell receptor beta chains from one specimen sequenced in a study of shared clonotypes between healthy human individuals. Profiled with immunoSEQ multiplex PCR; TCRdb holds only in-frame clones, not every one. Of roughly 700,000 clones listed, approximately 74% are singletons. The specimen sequenced was memory CD4+ T cells sorted from blood. Subset defined: CD45RA-negative fraction. These receptors were obtained from a woman between 25 and 40 years old in good health.

Concerning this clone itself: A much more abundant neighbour one base away suggests this may be a read error. The sample holds other DNA sequences that translate to the same CDR3. The chain employs TRBV2 and TRBJ1-1, with D uncertain. The CDR3 runs to 12 residues. V was pared by 8 bases and J by 1 base, with 8 bases between. Germline-derived CDR1 and CDR2 are SNHLY and FYNNEI. The CDR3 DNA is TGTGCCAGCGGGCGGACGAACACTGAAGCTTTCTTT. Translated, it gives CASGRTNTEAFF. Combining the CDR3 with reference TRBV2 and TRBJ1-1 gives the whole variable domain EPEVTQTPSHQVTQMGQEVILRCVPISNHLYFYWYRQILGQKVEFLVSFYNNEISEKSEIFDDQFSVERPDGSNFTLKIRSTKLEDSAMYFCASGRTNTEAFFGQGTRLTVV.

This chain links TRBV2 with TRBJ1-1; D unclear. V lost 7 bases and J lost 0, with 12 bases in between. CDR3 length equals 14 residues. The V gene's germline CDR1 is SNHLY and CDR2 FYNNEI. The CDR3 DNA sequence: TGTGCCAGCAAGGTTGAGAAAATGAACACTGAAGCTTTCTTT. It encodes CASKVEKMNTEAFF.

The V gene is TRBV2, the J gene TRBJ1-5; D remains ambiguous. This CDR3 is built from 15 residues. Trimming pared 2 bases from V and 0 bases from J, leaving 8 bases between. Germline V lookup: CDR1 SNHLY, CDR2 FYNNEI. The CDR3 spells CASSESSHSNQPQHF. The CDR3 DNA sequence: TGTGCCAGCAGTGAATCCAGCCATAGCAATCAGCCCCAGCATTTT.

In this sample, this clone turned up a few times. The gene calls are TRBV2 and TRBJ1-5; D not certain. The CDR3 runs to 12 residues. Germline CDR1 is SNHLY and CDR2 is FYNNEI. V was pared by 7 bases and J by 3 bases, with 7 bases between. The CDR3 loop reads CASMEDNQPQHF. CDR3 bases: TGTGCCAGCATGGAGGACAATCAGCCCCAGCATTTT.

This sequence joins TRBV27 and TRBJ1-1, with 8 bases lining up with TRBD1. With 6 bases clipped from V and 5 bases from J, the junction kept 11 bases outside the gene matches. The CDR3 extends over 15 amino acids. Per germline, CDR1 MNHEY and CDR2 SMNVEV (reference sequence). CDR3 sequence: CASSHDRGSSTEAFF. In nucleotides, the CDR3 is TGTGCCAGCAGCCACGACAGGGGAAGTTCGACTGAAGCTTTCTTT.

The V call is TRBV18, the J call TRBJ2-7; 10 positions match TRBD1. CDR3 length: 15 residues. With V trimmed by 3 bases and J by 0 bases, 2 bases remained unmatched. Germline V CDR1 and CDR2: KGHSH, LQKENI. The CDR3 region is CASSPGTGDSYEQYF. CDR3 bases: TGTGCCAGCTCACCCGGGACAGGGGACTCCTACGAGCAGTACTTC.

CDR3 region: CASSPGTSGRRGQYF. CDR3 in DNA: TGTGCCAGCAGTCCGGGGACTAGCGGGAGGAGGGGGCAGTACTTC. The chain is built from TRBV27 and TRBJ2-7; the match to TRBD2 covers 15 bases. Trimming removed 5 bases from V and 9 bases from J; junction bases left unmatched: 8. This CDR3 is 15 amino acids long. The germline CDR1 and CDR2 sequences are MNHEY and SMNVEV (reference sequence).

The chain joins TRBV29-1 to TRBJ2-3, with 8 positions matching TRBD1. Losses at the gene ends were 6 bases for V and 2 bases for J; bases not matched to a gene: 7. The CDR3 extends over 14 amino acids. CDR1 is SQVTM, CDR2 ANQGSEA, per germline. The CDR3 loop reads CSVGQGGATDTQYF. The CDR3 nucleotides read TGCAGCGTCGGACAGGGTGGGGCCACAGATACGCAGTATTTT.

This chain uses TRBV5-1 with TRBJ1-2; D not resolved. The length of the CDR3 is 16 residues. Germline V gene sequence: CDR1 SGHRS, CDR2 YFSETQ. V lost 1 base, J lost 14 bases, and 27 bases lay in between. CDR3 protein: CASSLNSGRTASPITF. For the CDR3, the DNA is TGCGCCAGCAGCTTGAACTCAGGCAGAACAGCGTCCCCTATAACCTTC.

This sequence joins TRBV29-1 and TRBJ2-2; either TRBD1 or TRBD2 may fit D (5 bases each). V was cut by 6 bases and J by 4 bases, with 9 bases left in between. The germline CDR1 and CDR2 sequences are SQVTM and ANQGSEA. CDR3 length: 12 amino acids. CDR3 sequence (DNA): TGCAGCGTAGGGGACGGCACCGGGGAGCTGTTTTTT. Translating it yields CSVGDGTGELFF.

The chain has TRBV19 and TRBJ1-1; 8 bases line up with TRBD1. Germline values: CDR1 LNHDA, CDR2 SQIVND (reference sequence). CDR3 length equals 14 residues. V shed 3 bases, J shed 11 bases, and the junction held 11 bases outside the gene matches. The CDR3 DNA sequence: TGTGCCAGTAGTATTGACAGGGGCGAGTTGGGGGCTTTCTTT. Translating it yields CASSIDRGELGAFF.

Points on this clone: Other nucleotide sequences from this sample produce the same CDR3. V usage is TRBV28 and J usage is TRBJ1-4; D not resolved. V lost 3 bases to trimming and J lost 0 bases, with 5 bases between them. Germline-derived CDR1 and CDR2 are MDHEN and SYDVKM. The CDR3 has 14 amino acids. In nucleotides, the CDR3 is TGTGCCAGCAGTTTTGGGGCAACTAATGAAAAACTGTTTTTT. It yields the protein CASSFGATNEKLFF.

The V gene is TRBV10-1, the J gene TRBJ2-1; TRBD2 agrees at 7 bases. Unmatched junction bases numbered 8, after V lost 3 bases and J lost 6 bases. The CDR3 has 15 residues. Germline V gene sequence: CDR1 WNHNN, CDR2 SYGVQD (reference sequence). CDR3 region: CASSDPRRGSNEQFF. The CDR3 nucleotides read TGCGCCAGCAGTGACCCCCGGCGGGGGAGCAATGAGCAGTTCTTC.

This rearrangement joins TRBV20-1 to TRBJ2-7, with 7 bases aligning to TRBD2. V was clipped by 2 bases and J by 5 bases; unmatched bases: 0. This CDR3 is built from 11 residues. Per germline, CDR1 DFQATT and CDR2 SNEGSKA (reference sequence). CDR3 sequence reads: CSARTSDEQYF. CDR3 nucleotides: TGCAGTGCTAGAACTAGCGACGAGCAGTACTTC.

This chain connects TRBV5-1 to TRBJ2-7; a possible D gene is TRBD1 (5 bases). The length of the CDR3 is 14 residues. Germline V gene lookup returns CDR1 SGHRS and CDR2 YFSETQ. V was pared by 0 bases and J by 6 bases, with 13 bases between. CDR3 nucleotide sequence: TGCGCCAGCAGCTTGGGGGGCAGGGTTGGCGAGCAGTACTTC. Its translation is CASSLGGRVGEQYF. Drawing the rest from reference TRBV5-1 and TRBJ2-7, the complete variable domain is KAGVTQTPRYLIKTRGQQVTLSCSPISGHRSVSWYQQTPGQGLQFLFEYFSETQRNKGNFPGRFSGRQFSNSRSEMNVSTLELGDSALYLCASSLGGRVGEQYFGPGTRLTVT.

The V gene is TRBV28, the J gene TRBJ1-4; D is unresolved. Trimming took off 3 bases at V and 8 bases at J, with 13 bases between the two ends. Germline values: CDR1 MDHEN, CDR2 SYDVKM. The CDR3 is 14 amino acids. CDR3 DNA: TGTGCCAGCAGTTTTGCGGGGAGTGGAGAAAAACTGTTTTTT. Its protein is CASSFAGSGEKLFF. Filled out from reference TRBV28 and TRBJ1-4, the complete variable domain reads DVKVTQSSRYLVKRTGEKVFLECVQDMDHENMFWYRQDPGLGLRLIYFSYDVKMKEKGDIPEGYSVSREKKERFSLILESASTNQTSMYLCASSFAGSGEKLFFGSGTQLSVL.

V is TRBV19 and J is TRBJ2-7; TRBD1 aligns across 9 bases. The CDR3 runs 15 residues. Germline V gene data show CDR1 as LNHDA and CDR2 as SQIVND (reference sequence). The junction had 0 bases not matched to a gene; V was cut back by 0 bases and J by 0 bases. The CDR3 loop reads CASSIEDRGSYEQYF. The CDR3 DNA reads as TGTGCCAGTAGTATAGAGGACAGGGGCTCCTACGAGCAGTACTTC.

The J gene is TRBJ1-2, the V gene TRBV27; 7 bases fit TRBD1. V lost 6 bases to trimming and J lost 8 bases; unmatched junction nucleotides: 6. The CDR3 runs to 12 residues. Germline values: CDR1 MNHEY, CDR2 SMNVEV (reference sequence). CDR3 nucleotide sequence: TGTGCCAGCAGGGGACAGCACGGGGGCTACACCTTC. This translates into CASRGQHGGYTF.

The rearrangement links TRBV4-1 to TRBJ1-3; TRBD1 agrees at 7 bases. J lost 4 bases, V lost 3 bases, and 9 bases had no gene match. CDR1 MGHRA and CDR2 YSYEKL come from the germline V gene. This CDR3 is built from 16 residues. CDR3 nucleotides: TGCGCCAGCAGCCAGACTACTCAACAGGGGGGAAACACCATATATTTT. It is translated as CASSQTTQQGGNTIYF.

Turning to this clone: A much larger clone is a single base away; this may be a read error. Other DNA sequences within the sample encode an identical CDR3. This chain uses TRBV19 with TRBJ2-3; 8 nucleotides match TRBD2. The CDR3 sequence is 14 residues long. Per the germline V gene, CDR1 is LNHDA and CDR2 is SQIVND (reference sequence). Trimming removed 6 bases from V and 0 bases from J; junction bases left unmatched: 2. DNA of the CDR3: TGTGCCAGTAGACCTAGCGGGAGCACAGATACGCAGTATTTT. Translating it yields CASRPSGSTDTQYF. Variable domain in full (rest from reference TRBV19 and TRBJ2-3): DGGITQSPKYLFRKEGQNVTLSCEQNLNHDAMYWYRQDPGQGLRLIYYSQIVNDFQKGDIAEGYSVSREKKESFPLTVTSAQKNPTAFYLCASRPSGSTDTQYFGPGTRLTVL.

A single count supports this clone. This chain connects TRBV11-2 to TRBJ2-7; D gene uncertain. The V gene lost 4 bases and the J gene lost 7 bases, with 17 bases spanning the gap. The CDR3 is made up of 14 amino acids. CDR1 and CDR2 from the germline V gene are SGHAT and FQNNGV. CDR3: CASSSPRSVVEQYF. CDR3 coding DNA: TGTGCCAGCAGCTCCCCCCGCTCCGTGGTGGAGCAGTACTTC.

The sample holds a few counts of this clone. The chain is built from TRBV6-1 and TRBJ2-5; D remains ambiguous. V lost 2 bases and J 7 bases, leaving 17 bases between the germline ends. Germline values: CDR1 MNHNS, CDR2 SASEGT. The CDR3 length is 15 residues. The CDR3 sequence is CASSEQKMVDGTQYF. CDR3 bases: TGTGCCAGCAGTGAACAAAAAATGGTGGATGGGACCCAGTACTTC.

As regards this clone: This specimen includes other DNA sequences encoding the same CDR3. The chain employs TRBV11-2 and TRBJ2-5; the match to TRBD2 covers 8 bases. This CDR3 has 14 residues. Looked up from germline, CDR1 is SGHAT and CDR2 is FQNNGV. Trimming cost V 3 bases and J 1 base; bases outside gene matches: 1. CDR3 sequence reads: CASSFLAGQETQYF. The CDR3 DNA reads as TGTGCCAGCAGCTTCCTAGCGGGCCAAGAGACCCAGTACTTC.

The gene calls are TRBV6-5 and TRBJ1-1; unclear D gene. The germline gives CDR1 MNHEY, CDR2 SVGAGI. The CDR3 is made up of 14 amino acids. V was cut by 6 bases and J by 4 bases, with 15 bases left in between. CDR3 bases: TGTGCCAGCAGCCCCCTCGGAATTCCCACTGAAGCTTTCTTT. The encoded protein is CASSPLGIPTEAFF.

The J gene is TRBJ1-1, the V gene TRBV6-4; 7 bases agree with TRBD1. With 6 bases clipped from V and 7 bases from J, the junction kept 8 bases outside the gene matches. CDR3 size: 13 residues. The germline V gene encodes CDR1 MRHNA and CDR2 SNTAGT. The CDR3 DNA follows: TGTGCCAGCAGCGCGACAGGGTTGGGTGAAGCTTTCTTT. Amino acid sequence: CASSATGLGEAFF.

As to this clone: It differs at one base from a far larger clone, so likely a read error. This chain connects TRBV6-6 to TRBJ1-5; D is undetermined. Trimming took off 8 bases at V and 2 bases at J, with 7 bases between the two ends. The length of the CDR3 is 12 residues. CDR1 is MNHNY, CDR2 SVGAGI, per germline (reference sequence). The CDR3 DNA reads as TGTGCCAGCGGGAGGGGCAATCAGCCCCAGCATTTT. Protein sequence: CASGRGNQPQHF.